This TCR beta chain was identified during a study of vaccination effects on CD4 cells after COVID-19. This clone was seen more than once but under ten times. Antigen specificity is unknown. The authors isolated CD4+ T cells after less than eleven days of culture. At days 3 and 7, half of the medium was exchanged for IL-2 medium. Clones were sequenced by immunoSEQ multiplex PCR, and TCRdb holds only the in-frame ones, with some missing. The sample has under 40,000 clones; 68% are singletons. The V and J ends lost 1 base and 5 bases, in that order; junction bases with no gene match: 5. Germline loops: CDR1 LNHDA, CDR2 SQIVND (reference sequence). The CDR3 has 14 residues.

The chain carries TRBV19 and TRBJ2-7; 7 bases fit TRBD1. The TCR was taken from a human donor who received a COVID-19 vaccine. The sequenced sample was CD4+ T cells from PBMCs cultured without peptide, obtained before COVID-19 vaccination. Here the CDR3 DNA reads TGTGCCAGTAGTATAGGCAGGGGGTTCAACGAGCAGTACTTC. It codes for CASSIGRGFNEQYF.